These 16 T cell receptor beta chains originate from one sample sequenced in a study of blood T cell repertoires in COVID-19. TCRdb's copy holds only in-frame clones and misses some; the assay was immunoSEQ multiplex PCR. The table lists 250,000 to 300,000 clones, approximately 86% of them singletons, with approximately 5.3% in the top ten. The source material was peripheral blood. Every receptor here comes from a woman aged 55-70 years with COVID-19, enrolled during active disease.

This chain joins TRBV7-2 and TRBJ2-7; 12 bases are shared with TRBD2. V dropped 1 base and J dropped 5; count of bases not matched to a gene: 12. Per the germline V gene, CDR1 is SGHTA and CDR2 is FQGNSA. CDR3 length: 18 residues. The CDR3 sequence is CASSLVRLLAGGPHEQYF. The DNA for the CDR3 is TGTGCCAGCAGCTTAGTAAGGCTTCTAGCGGGAGGGCCACACGAGCAGTACTTC.

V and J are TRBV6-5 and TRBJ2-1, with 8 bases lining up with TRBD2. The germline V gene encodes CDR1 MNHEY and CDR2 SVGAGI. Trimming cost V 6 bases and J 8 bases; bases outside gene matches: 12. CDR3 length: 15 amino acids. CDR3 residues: CASSPGSGSVDEQFF. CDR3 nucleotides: TGTGCCAGCAGCCCAGGGAGCGGGAGTGTTGATGAGCAGTTCTTC.

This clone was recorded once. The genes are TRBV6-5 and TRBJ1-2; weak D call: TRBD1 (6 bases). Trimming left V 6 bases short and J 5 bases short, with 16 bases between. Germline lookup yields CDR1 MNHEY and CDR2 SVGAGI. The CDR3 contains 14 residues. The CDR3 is CASRKTGQIYGYTF. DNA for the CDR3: TGTGCCAGCAGAAAAACCGGACAGATATATGGCTACACCTTC.

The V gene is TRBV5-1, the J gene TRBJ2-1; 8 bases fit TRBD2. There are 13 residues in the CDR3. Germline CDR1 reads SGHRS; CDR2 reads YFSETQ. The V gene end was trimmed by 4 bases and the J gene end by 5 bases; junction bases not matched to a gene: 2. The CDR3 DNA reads TGCGCCAGCAGCCTGGGACTAGACAATGAGCAGTTCTTC. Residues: CASSLGLDNEQFF.

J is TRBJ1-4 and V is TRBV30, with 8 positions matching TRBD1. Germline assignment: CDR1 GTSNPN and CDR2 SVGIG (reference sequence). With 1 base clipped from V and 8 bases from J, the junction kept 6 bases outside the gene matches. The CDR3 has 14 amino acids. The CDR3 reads CAWSARGRGEKLFF. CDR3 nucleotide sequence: TGTGCCTGGAGTGCCAGGGGGCGCGGGGAAAAACTGTTTTTT.

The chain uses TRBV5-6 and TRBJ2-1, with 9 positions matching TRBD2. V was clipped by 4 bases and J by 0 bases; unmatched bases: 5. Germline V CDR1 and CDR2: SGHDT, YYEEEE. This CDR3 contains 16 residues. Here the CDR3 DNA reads TGTGCCAGCAGCCACATAGCGGGAGACTCCTACAATGAGCAGTTCTTC. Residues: CASSHIAGDSYNEQFF. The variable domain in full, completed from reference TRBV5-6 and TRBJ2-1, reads DAGVTQSPTHLIKTRGQQVTLRCSPKSGHDTVSWYQQALGQGPQFIFQYYEEEERQRGNFPDRFSGHQFPNYSSELNVNALLLGDSALYLCASSHIAGDSYNEQFFGPGTRLTVL.

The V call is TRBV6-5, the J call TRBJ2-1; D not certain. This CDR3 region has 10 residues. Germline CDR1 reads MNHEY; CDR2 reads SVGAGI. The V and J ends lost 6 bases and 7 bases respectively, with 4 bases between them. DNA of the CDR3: TGTGCCAGCAGGAGGAATGAGCAGTTCTTC. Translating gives CASRRNEQFF.

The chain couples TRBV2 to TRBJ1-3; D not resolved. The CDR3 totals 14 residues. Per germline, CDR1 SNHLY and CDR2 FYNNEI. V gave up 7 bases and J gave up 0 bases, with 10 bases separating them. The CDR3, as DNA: TGTGCCAGCACGCAGGATAACTCTGGAAACACCATATATTTT. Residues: CASTQDNSGNTIYF. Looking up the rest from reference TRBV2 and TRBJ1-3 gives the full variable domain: EPEVTQTPSHQVTQMGQEVILRCVPISNHLYFYWYRQILGQKVEFLVSFYNNEISEKSEIFDDQFSVERPDGSNFTLKIRSTKLEDSAMYFCASTQDNSGNTIYFGEGSWLTVV.

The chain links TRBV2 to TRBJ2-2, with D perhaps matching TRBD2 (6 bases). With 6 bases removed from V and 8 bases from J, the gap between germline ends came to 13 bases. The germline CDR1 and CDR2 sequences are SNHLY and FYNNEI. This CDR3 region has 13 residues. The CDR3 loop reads CASRTGELGELFF. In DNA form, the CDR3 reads TGTGCCAGCAGGACGGGAGAGTTGGGGGAGCTGTTTTTT.

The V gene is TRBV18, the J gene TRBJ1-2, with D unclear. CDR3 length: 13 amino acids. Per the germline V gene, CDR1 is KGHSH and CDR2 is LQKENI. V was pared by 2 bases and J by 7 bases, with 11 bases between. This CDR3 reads CASSPSRGGGYTF. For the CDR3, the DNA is TGTGCCAGCTCACCATCCAGAGGTGGTGGCTACACCTTC. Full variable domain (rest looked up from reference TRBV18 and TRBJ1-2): NAGVMQNPRHLVRRRGQEARLRCSPMKGHSHVYWYRQLPEEGLKFMVYLQKENIIDESGMPKERFSAEFPKEGPSILRIQQVVRGDSAAYFCASSPSRGGGYTFGSGTRLTVV.

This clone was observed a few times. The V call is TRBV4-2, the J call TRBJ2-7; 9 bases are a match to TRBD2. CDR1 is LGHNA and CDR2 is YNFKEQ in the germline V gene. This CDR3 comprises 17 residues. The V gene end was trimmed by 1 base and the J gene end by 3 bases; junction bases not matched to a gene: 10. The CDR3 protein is CASSQVTAGGTSYEQYF. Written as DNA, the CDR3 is TGTGCCAGCAGCCAAGTTACGGCGGGAGGGACAAGCTACGAGCAGTACTTC.

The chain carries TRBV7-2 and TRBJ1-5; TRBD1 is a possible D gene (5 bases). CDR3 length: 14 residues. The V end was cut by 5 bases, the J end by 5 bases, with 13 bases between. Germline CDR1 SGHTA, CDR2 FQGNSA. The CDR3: CASSPQGRDQPQHF. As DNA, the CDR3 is TGTGCCAGCAGCCCGCAGGGTCGGGATCAGCCCCAGCATTTT.

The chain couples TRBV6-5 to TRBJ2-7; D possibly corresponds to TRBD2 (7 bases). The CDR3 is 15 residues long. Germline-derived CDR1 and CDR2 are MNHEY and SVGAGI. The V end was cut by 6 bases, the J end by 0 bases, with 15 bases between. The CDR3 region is CASSRSGTTSYEQYF. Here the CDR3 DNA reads TGTGCCAGCAGCCGAAGCGGGACAACCTCCTACGAGCAGTACTTC.

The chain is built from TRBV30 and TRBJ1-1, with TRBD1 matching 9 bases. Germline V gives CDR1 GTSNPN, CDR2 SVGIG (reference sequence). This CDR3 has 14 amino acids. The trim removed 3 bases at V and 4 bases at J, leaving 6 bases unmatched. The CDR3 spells CAWSLQGASTEAFF. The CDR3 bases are TGTGCCTGGAGCCTACAGGGGGCTAGCACTGAAGCTTTCTTT.

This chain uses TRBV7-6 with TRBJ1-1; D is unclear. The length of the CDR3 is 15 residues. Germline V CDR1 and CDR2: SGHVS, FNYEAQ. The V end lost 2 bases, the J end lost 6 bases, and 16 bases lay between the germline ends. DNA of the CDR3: TGTGCCAGCAGCTTACGTCCCGGGGAGAGCGCTGAAGCTTTCTTT. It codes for CASSLRPGESAEAFF.

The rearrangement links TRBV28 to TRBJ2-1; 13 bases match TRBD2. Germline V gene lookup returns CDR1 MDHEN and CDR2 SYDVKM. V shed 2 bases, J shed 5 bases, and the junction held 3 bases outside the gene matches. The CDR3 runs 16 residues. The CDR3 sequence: CASSLLGTSGNNEQFF. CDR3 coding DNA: TGTGCCAGCAGTTTACTCGGGACTAGCGGGAACAATGAGCAGTTCTTC.